The 3 T cell receptor beta chains presented below share a single source sample, sequenced in a study of blood T cell repertoires in COVID-19. Generated by immunoSEQ multiplex PCR, the TCRdb table keeps only in-frame clones and is missing some. In the table there are about 160,000 clones, about 86% of which are singletons. Sequencing was done on a sample of PBMCs or T cells enriched from blood (not recorded which). These receptors originate from a woman aged 50 to 60 in a cohort exposed to, infected with or recovered from COVID-19 (not recorded which).

This sequence joins TRBV6-5 and TRBJ1-1; D is unresolved. The CDR3 is 13 residues long. V was shortened by 0 bases and J by 5 bases, with 7 bases between the two germline ends. CDR1 and CDR2 (germline): MNHEY, SVGAGI. CDR3 region: CASSYSTGTEAFF. CDR3 coding DNA: TGTGCCAGCAGTTACTCGACGGGTACTGAAGCTTTCTTT.

Points on this clone: Compared with germline, one end of the junction differs, possibly owing to a read error. The chain joins TRBV7-9 to TRBJ1-1; TRBD1 aligns across 9 bases. This CDR3 is 14 amino acids long. Per germline, CDR1 SEHNR and CDR2 FQNEAQ (reference sequence). CDR3 DNA sequence: TGTGCCAGCAGCCCCGGGACAGGGAACCCTGAAGCTTTCTTT. Its translation: CASSPGTGNPEAFF.

This chain uses TRBV29-1 with TRBJ2-1; no clear D gene. There are 12 residues in the CDR3. The germline V gene has CDR1 SQVTM and CDR2 ANQGSEA. Trimming removed 5 bases from V and 6 bases from J, with 11 bases in between. CDR3 sequence (DNA): TGCAGCGTTTTACCGGTCCCCAATGAGCAGTTCTTC. This sequence encodes CSVLPVPNEQFF.